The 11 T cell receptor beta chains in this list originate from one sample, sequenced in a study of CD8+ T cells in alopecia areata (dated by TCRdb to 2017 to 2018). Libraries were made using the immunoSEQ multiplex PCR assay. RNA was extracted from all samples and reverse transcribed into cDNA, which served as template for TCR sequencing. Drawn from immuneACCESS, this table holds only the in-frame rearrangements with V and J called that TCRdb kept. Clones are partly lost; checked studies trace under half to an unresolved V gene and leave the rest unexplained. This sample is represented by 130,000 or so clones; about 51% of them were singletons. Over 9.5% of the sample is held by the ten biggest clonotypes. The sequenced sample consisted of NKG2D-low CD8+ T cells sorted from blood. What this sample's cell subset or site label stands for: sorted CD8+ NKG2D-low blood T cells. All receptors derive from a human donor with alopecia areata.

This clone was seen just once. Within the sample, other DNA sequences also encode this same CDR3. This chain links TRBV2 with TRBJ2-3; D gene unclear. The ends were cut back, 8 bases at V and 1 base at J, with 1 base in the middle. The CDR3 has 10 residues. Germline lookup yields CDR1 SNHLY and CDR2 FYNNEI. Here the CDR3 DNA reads TGTGCCAGCGGCACAGATACGCAGTATTTT. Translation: CASGTDTQYF.

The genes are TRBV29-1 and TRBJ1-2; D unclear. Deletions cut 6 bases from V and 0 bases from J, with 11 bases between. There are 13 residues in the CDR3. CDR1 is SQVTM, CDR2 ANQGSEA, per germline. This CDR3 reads CSVGRVSNYGYTF. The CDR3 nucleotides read TGCAGCGTCGGACGGGTGTCTAACTATGGCTACACCTTC. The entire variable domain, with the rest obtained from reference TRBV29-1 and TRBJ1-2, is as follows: SAVISQKPSRDICQRGTSLTIQCQVDSQVTMMFWYRQQPGQSLTLIATANQGSEATYESGFVIDKFPISRPNLTFSTLTVSNMSPEDSSIYLCSVGRVSNYGYTFGSGTRLTVV.

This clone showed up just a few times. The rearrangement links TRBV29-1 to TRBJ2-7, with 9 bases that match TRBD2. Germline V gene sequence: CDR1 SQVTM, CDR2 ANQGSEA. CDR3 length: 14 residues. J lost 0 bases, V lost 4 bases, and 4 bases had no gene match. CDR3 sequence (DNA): TGCAGCGTTGTGAGCGGGGGGTCCTCCTACGAGCAGTACTTC. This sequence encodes CSVVSGGSSYEQYF.

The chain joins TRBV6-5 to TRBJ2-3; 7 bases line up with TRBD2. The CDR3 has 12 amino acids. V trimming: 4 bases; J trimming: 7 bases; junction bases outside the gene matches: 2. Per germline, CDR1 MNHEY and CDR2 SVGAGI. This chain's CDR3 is CASSWEGYTQYF. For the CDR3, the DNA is TGTGCCAGCAGTTGGGAGGGGTATACGCAGTATTTT.

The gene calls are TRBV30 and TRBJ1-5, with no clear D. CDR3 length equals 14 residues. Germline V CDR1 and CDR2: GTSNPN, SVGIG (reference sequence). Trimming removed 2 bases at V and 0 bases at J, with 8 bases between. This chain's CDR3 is CAWSPLTSNQPQHF. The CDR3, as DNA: TGTGCCTGGAGTCCTCTCACTAGCAATCAGCCCCAGCATTTT.

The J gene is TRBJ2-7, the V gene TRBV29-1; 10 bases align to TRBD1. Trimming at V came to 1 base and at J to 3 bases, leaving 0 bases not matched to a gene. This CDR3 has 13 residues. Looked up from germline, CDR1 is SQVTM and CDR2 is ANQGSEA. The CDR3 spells CSVEGTGGYEQYF. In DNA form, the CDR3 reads TGCAGCGTTGAAGGGACAGGGGGCTACGAGCAGTACTTC.

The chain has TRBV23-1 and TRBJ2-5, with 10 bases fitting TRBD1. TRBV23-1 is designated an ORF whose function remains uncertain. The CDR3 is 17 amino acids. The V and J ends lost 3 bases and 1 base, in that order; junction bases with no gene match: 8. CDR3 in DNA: TGCGCCAGCAGTCACACCGGGACAGGGGCTCCCCAAGAGACCCAGTACTTC. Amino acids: CASSHTGTGAPQETQYF.

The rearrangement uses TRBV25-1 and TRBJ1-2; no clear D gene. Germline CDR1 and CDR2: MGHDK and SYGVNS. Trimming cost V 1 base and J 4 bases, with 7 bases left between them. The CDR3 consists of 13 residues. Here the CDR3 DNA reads TGTGCCAGCAGTGAATTGGAGGCCTATGGCTACACCTTC. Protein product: CASSELEAYGYTF.

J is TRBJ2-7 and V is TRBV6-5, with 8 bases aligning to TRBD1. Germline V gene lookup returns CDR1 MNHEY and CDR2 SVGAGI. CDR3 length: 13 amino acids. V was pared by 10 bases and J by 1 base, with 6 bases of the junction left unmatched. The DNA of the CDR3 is TGTGCCACCTCAGGGACAGGATCCTACGAGCAGTACTTC. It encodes CATSGTGSYEQYF.

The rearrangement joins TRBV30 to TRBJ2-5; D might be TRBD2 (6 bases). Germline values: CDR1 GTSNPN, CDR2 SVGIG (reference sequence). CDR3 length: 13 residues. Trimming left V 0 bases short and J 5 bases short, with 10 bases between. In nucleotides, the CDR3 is TGTGCCTGGAGTGTATTCGGGGGTGAGACCCAGTACTTC. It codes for CAWSVFGGETQYF.

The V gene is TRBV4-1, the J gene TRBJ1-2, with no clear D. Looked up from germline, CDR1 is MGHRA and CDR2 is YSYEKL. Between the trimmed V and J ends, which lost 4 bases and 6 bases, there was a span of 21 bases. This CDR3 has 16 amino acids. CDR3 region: CASSRAVGSPPNGYTF. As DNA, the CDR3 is TGCGCCAGCAGCCGGGCAGTTGGATCACCCCCAAATGGCTACACCTTC.